A selection of T cell receptor beta chains follows, all from one sample in a study of T cell responses to AZD1222 COVID-19 vaccine. Only in-frame clones appear in the TCRdb table, and some are missing; sequencing was by immunoSEQ multiplex PCR. In the table there are under 95,000 clones, roughly 89% of which are singletons. Specimen: peripheral blood, collected on day 0 of AZD1222 vaccination. The receptors shown here come from an adult in good health. Each CDR3 is given with its conserved first and last residue. The order of the fields is V gene, D gene, J gene, clone size, CDR3 protein, CDR3 DNA. The D gene is left open where the match is weak. The size of a clone is reported for some rows only, either as once, few or many, or as a class for expanded clones.

TRBV18	.	TRBJ2-3	.	CASSPPPVSDTQYF	TGTGCCAGCTCACCCCCTCCGGTATCAGATACGCAGTATTTT
TRBV29-1	.	TRBJ2-3	.	CSVELATDTQYF	TGCAGCGTTGAACTAGCAACAGATACGCAGTATTTT
TRBV7-9	TRBD1	TRBJ1-5	.	CASSATGPGNQPQHF	TGTGCCAGCAGCGCGACAGGGCCGGGCAATCAGCCCCAGCATTTT
TRBV5-6	.	TRBJ1-2	.	CASSLAGDFGYTF	TGTGCCAGCAGCTTGGCGGGGGATTTTGGCTACACCTTC
TRBV5-6	.	TRBJ1-5	.	CASSLGITGINQPQHF	TGTGCCAGCAGCTTGGGGATCACAGGGATTAATCAGCCCCAGCATTTT
TRBV2	.	TRBJ1-2	.	CASVSEGTSHTF	TGTGCCAGCGTGTCGGAAGGGACCTCCCACACCTTC
TRBV9	TRBD2	TRBJ2-1	.	CASSVEALAPYNEQFF	TGTGCCAGCAGCGTAGAAGCACTAGCGCCTTACAATGAGCAGTTCTTC
TRBV28	.	TRBJ1-1	.	CASSPWPAVYEGMNTEAFF	TGTGCCAGCAGCCCGTGGCCGGCGGTGTACGAAGGAATGAACACTGAAGCTTTCTTT
TRBV15	TRBD2	TRBJ2-7	.	CATSRGPSGIEQYF	TGTGCCACCAGCAGAGGGCCTAGCGGGATCGAGCAGTACTTC
TRBV9	TRBD1	TRBJ1-3	.	CASSPQGAGNTIYF	TGTGCCAGCAGCCCTCAGGGGGCCGGAAACACCATATATTTT
TRBV19	TRBD1	TRBJ1-1	once	CATTPRQGGRTEAFF	TGTGCCACCACCCCCAGACAGGGGGGGAGGACTGAAGCTTTCTTT
TRBV6-1	.	TRBJ1-5	.	CASSEARWGADGQPQHF	TGTGCCAGCAGTGAAGCGCGTTGGGGGGCGGATGGTCAGCCCCAGCATTTT
TRBV4-2	.	TRBJ1-1	.	CASSQNTEAFF	TGTGCCAGCAGCCAGAACACTGAAGCTTTCTTT
TRBV7-9	TRBD1	TRBJ1-2	few	CASSLGQGGGYGYTF	TGTGCCAGCAGCTTGGGACAGGGAGGGGGCTATGGCTACACCTTC
TRBV10-3	TRBD1	TRBJ2-7	.	CATKETGAYEQYF	TGTGCCACAAAGGAGACAGGGGCTTACGAGCAGTACTTC
TRBV3-1/TRBV3-2	.	TRBJ2-2	.	CASSRRGAGELFF	TGTGCCAGCAGCCGCAGGGGGGCCGGGGAGCTGTTTTTT
TRBV5-1	.	TRBJ2-2	.	CASSLAPGGESGELFF	TGCGCCAGCAGCTTGGCACCGGGGGGCGAATCCGGGGAGCTGTTTTTT
TRBV7-8	.	TRBJ2-1	once	CASSFESPSYNEQFF	TGTGCCAGCAGCTTCGAAAGCCCCTCCTACAATGAGCAGTTCTTC
TRBV6-5	.	TRBJ1-3	.	CASSQSGFSGNTIYF	TGTGCCAGCTCCCAGTCAGGATTTTCTGGAAACACCATATATTTT
TRBV5-1	.	TRBJ2-2	.	CASSLGWLGGRVLPNTGELFF	TGCGCCAGCAGCTTAGGGTGGCTGGGAGGCAGGGTCCTGCCGAACACCGGGGAGCTGTTTTTT
TRBV4-3	TRBD2	TRBJ2-1	few	CASSLTSGGGDEQFF	TGCGCCAGCAGTCTGACTAGCGGGGGAGGGGATGAGCAGTTCTTC
TRBV18	.	TRBJ1-1	.	CASSPRHPPDTEAFF	TGTGCCAGCTCACCACGCCATCCCCCGGACACTGAAGCTTTCTTT
TRBV25-1	TRBD2	TRBJ2-7	.	CASRGEGGEQYF	TGTGCCAGCAGAGGGGAGGGAGGCGAGCAGTACTTC
TRBV9	.	TRBJ1-6	few	CASSVSGSNNSPLHF	TGTGCCAGCAGCGTATCCGGGAGCAATAATTCACCCCTCCACTTT
TRBV27	.	TRBJ2-7	.	CASSLSPLRGQYF	TGTGCCAGCAGTTTATCCCCTCTACGTGGGCAGTACTTC
TRBV5-6	.	TRBJ2-7	.	CASSLVQSGYEQYF	TGTGCCAGCAGCTTGGTTCAGTCGGGCTACGAGCAGTACTTC
TRBV6-1	TRBD1	TRBJ1-2	.	CASSEPWTGLGYTF	TGTGCCAGCAGTGAGCCCTGGACAGGGCTCGGCTACACCTTC
TRBV2	.	TRBJ1-3	.	CASRQGGKGSGNTIYF	TGTGCCAGCAGACAGGGAGGCAAAGGCTCTGGAAACACCATATATTTT
TRBV19	TRBD1	TRBJ2-3	few	CASTDRGSSTDTQYF	TGTGCCAGTACCGACAGGGGGTCTAGCACAGATACGCAGTATTTT
TRBV11-2	.	TRBJ1-1	.	CASSFTANTEAFF	TGTGCCAGCAGCTTCACCGCGAACACTGAAGCTTTCTTT
TRBV14	.	TRBJ2-2	.	CASSQDWGMGELFF	TGTGCCAGCAGCCAAGACTGGGGAATGGGGGAGCTGTTTTTT
TRBV19	TRBD1	TRBJ1-6	.	CASSIGRTGDNSPLHF	TGTGCCAGTAGTATCGGTAGGACAGGGGATAATTCACCCCTCCACTTT
TRBV6-1	.	TRBJ1-2	once	CASSEAPHRVKGYTF	TGTGCCAGCAGTGAGGCCCCCCACAGGGTAAAGGGCTACACCTTC
TRBV6-5	.	TRBJ1-3	.	CASSYLSATGNTIYF	TGTGCCAGCAGTTACCTCTCGGCAACTGGAAACACCATATATTTT
TRBV6-2/TRBV6-3	.	TRBJ2-7	.	CASSPFLGYEQYF	TGTGCCAGCAGTCCCTTCCTTGGGTACGAGCAGTACTTC
TRBV5-4	TRBD1	TRBJ1-2	many	CASSLDRGVYGYTF	TGTGCCAGCAGCCTAGACAGGGGCGTGTATGGCTACACCTTC
TRBV30	.	TRBJ2-5	.	CAWSVVKETQYF	TGTGCCTGGAGTGTAGTTAAAGAGACCCAGTACTTC
TRBV6-2/TRBV6-3	TRBD1	TRBJ2-2	.	CASSSGQGASRELFF	TGTGCCAGCAGTTCAGGACAGGGGGCAAGTCGGGAGCTGTTTTTT
TRBV5-5	.	TRBJ2-1	.	CASSLALSGSYNEQFF	TGTGCCAGCAGCTTGGCACTCAGCGGATCCTACAATGAGCAGTTCTTC
TRBV9	TRBD2	TRBJ2-7	few	CASSERGRKGLAHYFSYEQYF	TGTGCCAGCAGCGAAAGGGGGCGCAAGGGACTAGCGCACTACTTCTCCTACGAGCAGTACTTC
TRBV2	.	TRBJ2-5	.	CASSGYGASQGETQYF	TGTGCCAGCAGTGGGTACGGGGCCTCTCAGGGGGAGACCCAGTACTTC
TRBV5-1	.	TRBJ1-4	.	CASSLAGWSNEKLFF	TGCGCCAGCAGCTTGGCCGGGTGGTCTAATGAAAAACTGTTTTTT
TRBV9	.	TRBJ1-3	.	CASSAGPPVQGGNTIYF	TGTGCCAGCAGCGCGGGACCGCCCGTTCAGGGAGGAAACACCATATATTTT
TRBV6-5	TRBD1	TRBJ1-1	.	CASRITGDSTEAFF	TGTGCCAGCAGGATAACAGGGGATAGCACTGAAGCTTTCTTT
TRBV10-1	.	TRBJ2-5	.	CASLLWQVMQETQYF	TGCGCCAGTCTCCTTTGGCAGGTGATGCAAGAGACCCAGTACTTC
TRBV6-2/TRBV6-3	TRBD1	TRBJ1-5	.	CASSYVAGGVTVQPQHF	TGTGCCAGCAGTTACGTGGCAGGGGGTGTAACTGTTCAGCCCCAGCATTTT
TRBV7-8	.	TRBJ2-3	.	CASSRVRLTDTQYF	TGTGCCAGCTCCCGAGTGCGGCTCACAGATACGCAGTATTTT
TRBV2	.	TRBJ2-7	.	CASSEGRGGSYEQYF	TGTGCCAGCAGTGAGGGCAGGGGAGGTTCCTACGAGCAGTACTTC
TRBV5-1	.	TRBJ1-5	.	CASSPGSPNQPQHF	TGCGCCAGCAGCCCGGGGTCACCCAATCAGCCCCAGCATTTT
TRBV16	.	TRBJ1-4	.	CASSQSPLPGPTTNEKLFF	TGTGCCAGCAGCCAATCACCTTTACCGGGACCCACAACTAATGAAAAACTGTTTTTT
TRBV18	.	TRBJ1-1	.	CASSPDGDTEAFF	TGTGCCAGCTCACCCGACGGGGACACTGAAGCTTTCTTT
TRBV5-4	.	TRBJ2-1	.	CASSFQGNRYNEQFF	TGTGCCAGCAGCTTTCAGGGTAACCGATACAATGAGCAGTTCTTC
TRBV2	.	TRBJ2-7	.	CASMRDSYEQYF	TGTGCCAGCATGAGGGACTCCTACGAGCAGTACTTC
TRBV27	.	TRBJ1-5	.	CASSLDGQSQPQHF	TGTGCCAGCAGTTTGGATGGGCAGAGCCAGCCCCAGCATTTT
TRBV11-2	.	TRBJ2-2	.	CASSLVVQANTGELFF	TGTGCCAGCAGCTTAGTTGTTCAGGCGAACACCGGGGAGCTGTTTTTT